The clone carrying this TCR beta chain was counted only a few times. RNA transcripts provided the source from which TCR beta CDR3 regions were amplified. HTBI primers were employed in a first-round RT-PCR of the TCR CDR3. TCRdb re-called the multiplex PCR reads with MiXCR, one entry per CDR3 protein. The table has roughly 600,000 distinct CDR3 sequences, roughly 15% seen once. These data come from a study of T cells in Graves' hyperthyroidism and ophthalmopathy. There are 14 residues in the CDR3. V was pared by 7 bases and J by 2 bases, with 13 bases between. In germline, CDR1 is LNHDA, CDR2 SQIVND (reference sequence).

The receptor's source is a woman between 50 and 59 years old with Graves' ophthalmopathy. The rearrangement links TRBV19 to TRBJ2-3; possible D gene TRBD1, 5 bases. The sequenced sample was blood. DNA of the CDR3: TGTGCCAGTACATCCGACAGATTCACAGATACGCAGTATTTT. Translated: CASTSDRFTDTQYF. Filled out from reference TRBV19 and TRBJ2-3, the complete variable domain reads DGGITQSPKYLFRKEGQNVTLSCEQNLNHDAMYWYRQDPGQGLRLIYYSQIVNDFQKGDIAEGYSVSREKKESFPLTVTSAQKNPTAFYLCASTSDRFTDTQYFGPGTRLTVL.